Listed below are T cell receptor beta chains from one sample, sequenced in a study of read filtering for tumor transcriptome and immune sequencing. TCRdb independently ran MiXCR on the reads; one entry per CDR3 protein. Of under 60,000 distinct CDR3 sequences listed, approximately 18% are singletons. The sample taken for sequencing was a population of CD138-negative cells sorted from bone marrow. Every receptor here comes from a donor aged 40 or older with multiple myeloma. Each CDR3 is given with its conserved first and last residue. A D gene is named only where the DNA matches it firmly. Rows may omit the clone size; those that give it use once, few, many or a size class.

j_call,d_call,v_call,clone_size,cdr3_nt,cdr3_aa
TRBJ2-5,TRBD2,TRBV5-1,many,TGCGCCAGCAGCTTGAGAGCGGGAGGATTCGGGGAGACCCAGTACTTC,CASSLRAGGFGETQYF
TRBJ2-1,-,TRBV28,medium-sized,TGTGCCAGCAGCCAGGGGGGGCATCTTGCCTACAATGAGCAGTTCTTC,CASSQGGHLAYNEQFF
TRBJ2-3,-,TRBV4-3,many,TGCGCCAGCAGCCCGCCTCGCACAGATACGCAGTATTTT,CASSPPRTDTQYF
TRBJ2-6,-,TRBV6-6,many,TGTGCCAGCAGTATCAGGGAATCCGGGGCCAACGTCCTGACTTTC,CASSIRESGANVLTF
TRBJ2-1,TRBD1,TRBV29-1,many,TGCAGCGTTCCCAGGGGGCCAGCCTCCTCCTACAATGAGCAGTTCTTC,CSVPRGPASSYNEQFF
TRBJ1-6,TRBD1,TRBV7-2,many,TGTGCCAGCAGCCAGGACAGGGCAAATAATTCACCCCTCCACTTT,CASSQDRANNSPLHF
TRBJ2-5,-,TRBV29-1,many,TGCAGCGTTGTTTCGGGCGGGGAGACCCAGTACTTC,CSVVSGGETQYF
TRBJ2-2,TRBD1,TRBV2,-,TGTGCCAGCCTTCCACGCCTGGGACAGTTGACCGGGGAGCTGTTTTTT,CASLPRLGQLTGELFF
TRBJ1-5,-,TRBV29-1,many,TGCAGCGTCGCGGACAGATATAGCAATCAGCCCCAGCATTTT,CSVADRYSNQPQHF
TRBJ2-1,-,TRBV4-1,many,TGCGCCAGCAGCCAAGATCGAGGAAGCTCCTACAATGAGCAGTTCTTC,CASSQDRGSSYNEQFF
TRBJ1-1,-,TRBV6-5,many,TGTGCCAGCACCCAATCGGCATGGGAACCGGCTTTCTTT,CASTQSAWEPAFF
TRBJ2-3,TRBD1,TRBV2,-,TGTACCAGCAATGGGGGACAGCCCGAAGATACGCAGTATTTT,CTSNGGQPEDTQYF
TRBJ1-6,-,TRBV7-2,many,TGTGCCAGCAGCCTCGCGGGTGGGCAATGGGATAATTCACCCCTCCACTTT,CASSLAGGQWDNSPLHF
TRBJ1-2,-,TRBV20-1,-,TGCAGTGCTAGAAGAACAGGGTTATTGGATGGCTACACCTTC,CSARRTGLLDGYTF
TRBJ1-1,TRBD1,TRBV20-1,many,TGCAGTGCTAGAGACCCGACAGGGCCGAACACTGAAGCTTTCTTT,CSARDPTGPNTEAFF
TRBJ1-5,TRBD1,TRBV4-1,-,TGCGCCAGCAGTCGGACAGGGGGCCAAAATCAGCCCCAGCATTTT,CASSRTGGQNQPQHF
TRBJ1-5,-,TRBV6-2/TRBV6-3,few,TGTGCCAGCAGTTATGACAGGAAGAATCAGCCCCAGCATTTT,CASSYDRKNQPQHF
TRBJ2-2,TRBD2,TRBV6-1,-,TGTGCCAGCATTGCCTCAGCGGGAGCAGCGGACACCGGGGAGCTGTTTTTT,CASIASAGAADTGELFF
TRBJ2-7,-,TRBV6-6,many,TGTGCCAGCAGCCAACCCTACGAGCAGTACTTC,CASSQPYEQYF
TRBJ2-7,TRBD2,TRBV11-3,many,TGTGCCAGCAGCTTATTGGGACTAGCGGGAGTTTGGGAGCAGTACTTC,CASSLLGLAGVWEQYF
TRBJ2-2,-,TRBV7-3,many,TGTGCCAGCAGCTCTCTTCTGGCCGGGGAGCTGTTTTTT,CASSSLLAGELFF
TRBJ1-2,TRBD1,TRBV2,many,TGTGCCAGCAGCCCCTGGGACAGTAACTATGGCTACACCTTC,CASSPWDSNYGYTF
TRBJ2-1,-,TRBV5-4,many,TGTGCCAGCAGCCCCACGGGAGTTGGCGATGAGCAGTTCTTC,CASSPTGVGDEQFF
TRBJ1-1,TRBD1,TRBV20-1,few,TGCAGTGCTAGTACCGGGACAGGGGAGGTGGTAGCTTTCTTT,CSASTGTGEVVAFF
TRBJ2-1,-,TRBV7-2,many,TGTGCCAGCAGCTTAGGAACATTCAATGAGCAGTTCTTC,CASSLGTFNEQFF
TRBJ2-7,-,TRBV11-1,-,TGTGCCAGCACGAGTCCTAGCGTCTCCTACGAGCAGTACTTC,CASTSPSVSYEQYF
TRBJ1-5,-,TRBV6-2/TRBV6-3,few,TGTGCCAGCAAAAGGGGACCATATAGCAATCAGCCCCAGCATTTT,CASKRGPYSNQPQHF
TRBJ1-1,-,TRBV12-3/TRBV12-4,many,TGTGCCAGCAGTTTAGAGAGGTACGGGCGCACTGAAGCTTTCTTT,CASSLERYGRTEAFF
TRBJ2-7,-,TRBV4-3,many,TGCGCCAGCAGCCAAGGAACAGGGTACGAGCAGTACTTC,CASSQGTGYEQYF